The rows below give T cell receptor beta chains drawn from one sample of a study of early T cells in non-severe SARS-CoV-2 infection. Each CDR3 protein is one row after TCRdb ran MiXCR on the 5' RACE reads. The table has tens of thousands of distinct CDR3 sequences, about 9.1% seen once. The sequencing sample was made of whole blood. These receptors originate from an adult who was a healthcare worker with PCR-confirmed SARS-CoV-2 infection or an uninfected control (not recorded which). CDR3s include the opening cysteine and the closing phenylalanine or tryptophan. A D gene is named only where the DNA matches it firmly. Size is omitted from some rows. Given values are once, few, many or a class for expanded clones.

J gene: TRBJ2-7
V gene: TRBV18
D gene: .
clone size: once
CDR3 DNA: TGTGCCAGCTCACTGCAGGGCAGCTACGAGCAGTACTTC
CDR3 protein: CASSLQGSYEQYF

J gene: TRBJ1-4
V gene: TRBV20-1
D gene: .
clone size: .
CDR3 DNA: TGCAGTGCTATTAAAGCAGGCAGGGCGAATGAAAAACTGTTTTTT
CDR3 protein: CSAIKAGRANEKLFF

J gene: TRBJ2-3
V gene: TRBV9
D gene: .
clone size: .
CDR3 DNA: TGTGCCAGCAGCGTAGGGGCGGATACGCAGTATTTT
CDR3 protein: CASSVGADTQYF

J gene: TRBJ1-1
V gene: TRBV27
D gene: .
clone size: many
CDR3 DNA: TGTGCCAGCAGTTATCGGATGAACACTGAAGCTTTCTTT
CDR3 protein: CASSYRMNTEAFF

J gene: TRBJ2-6
V gene: TRBV29-1
D gene: .
clone size: many
CDR3 DNA: TGCAGCGTTGAGGCAGGATCACTCTCTGGGGCCAACGTCCTGACTTTC
CDR3 protein: CSVEAGSLSGANVLTF

J gene: TRBJ2-5
V gene: TRBV4-1
D gene: .
clone size: many
CDR3 DNA: TGCGCCAGCAGCCCTATCGGGCTCCTCCTTGTTCTTGGAACAGAGACCCAGTACTTC
CDR3 protein: CASSPIGLLLVLGTETQYF

J gene: TRBJ1-1
V gene: TRBV29-1
D gene: .
clone size: few
CDR3 DNA: TGCAGCGTTCCGTTACCAGGGACGGAAGCTTTCTTT
CDR3 protein: CSVPLPGTEAFF

J gene: TRBJ2-1
V gene: TRBV10-3
D gene: .
clone size: .
CDR3 DNA: TGTGCCATCAGTGTGACCGCTAGCTCCTACAATGAGCAGTTCTTC
CDR3 protein: CAISVTASSYNEQFF

J gene: TRBJ2-7
V gene: TRBV5-1
D gene: TRBD2
clone size: many
CDR3 DNA: TGCGCCAGCAGCTTGGGAAATAGCGGGGACCTCTTTTCTTTCGGCGAGCAGTACTTC
CDR3 protein: CASSLGNSGDLFSFGEQYF

J gene: TRBJ2-3
V gene: TRBV5-1
D gene: .
clone size: many
CDR3 DNA: TGCGCCAGCAGCTTGGACGGCCAGCCCACAGATACGCAGTATTTT
CDR3 protein: CASSLDGQPTDTQYF

J gene: TRBJ1-1
V gene: TRBV27
D gene: TRBD1
clone size: many
CDR3 DNA: TGTGCCAGCAGTAGATCGGGACAGGGGCCGGATGAAGCTTTCTTT
CDR3 protein: CASSRSGQGPDEAFF

J gene: TRBJ1-1
V gene: TRBV20-1
D gene: .
clone size: .
CDR3 DNA: TGCAGTGCTAGCCAGCCAACAAACACTGAAGCTTTCTTT
CDR3 protein: CSASQPTNTEAFF

J gene: TRBJ1-2
V gene: TRBV20-1
D gene: .
clone size: many
CDR3 DNA: TGCAGTGCTAGAGAGAGAAACAGGACCCCCTTGGCCTATGGCTACACCTTC
CDR3 protein: CSARERNRTPLAYGYTF

J gene: TRBJ2-1
V gene: TRBV6-4
D gene: .
clone size: many
CDR3 DNA: TGTGCCAGCAGTGACTCGAACGCTTACTACAATGAGCAGTTCTTC
CDR3 protein: CASSDSNAYYNEQFF

J gene: TRBJ2-1
V gene: TRBV20-1
D gene: TRBD2
clone size: few
CDR3 DNA: TGCAGTGCCGAAGGTACCGTAGTAAAAGCGGGGAGCTACAATGAGCAGTTCTTC
CDR3 protein: CSAEGTVVKAGSYNEQFF

J gene: TRBJ1-1
V gene: TRBV2
D gene: .
clone size: .
CDR3 DNA: TGTGCCACCCCTACAGGGAACACTGAAGCTTTCTTT
CDR3 protein: CATPTGNTEAFF

J gene: TRBJ2-1
V gene: TRBV6-1
D gene: TRBD1
clone size: many
CDR3 DNA: TGTGCCAGCAGTAGTGACAGGGGCAATGAGCAGTTCTTC
CDR3 protein: CASSSDRGNEQFF

J gene: TRBJ2-3
V gene: TRBV7-2
D gene: TRBD1
clone size: many
CDR3 DNA: TGTGCCAGCAGCTTAGGTGCAGGGGGCGAGACAGATACGCAGTATTTT
CDR3 protein: CASSLGAGGETDTQYF

J gene: TRBJ1-2
V gene: TRBV27
D gene: TRBD1
clone size: .
CDR3 DNA: TGTGCCAGCAGTTTCAACCCACAGGGGAACTCCTATGGCTACACCTTC
CDR3 protein: CASSFNPQGNSYGYTF

J gene: TRBJ2-4
V gene: TRBV6-6
D gene: .
clone size: many
CDR3 DNA: TGTGCCAGCAGGCGCGATGGGGGAGGTGACATTCAGTACTTC
CDR3 protein: CASRRDGGGDIQYF

J gene: TRBJ2-3
V gene: TRBV7-2
D gene: TRBD2
clone size: .
CDR3 DNA: TGTGCCAGCAGCTTTACTAGCGGGGGGAGATCAGATACGCAGTATTTT
CDR3 protein: CASSFTSGGRSDTQYF

J gene: TRBJ2-7
V gene: TRBV6-6
D gene: .
clone size: .
CDR3 DNA: TGTGCCAGCACCGGCGACTTCTACGAGCAGTACTTC
CDR3 protein: CASTGDFYEQYF

J gene: TRBJ2-2
V gene: TRBV29-1
D gene: .
clone size: .
CDR3 DNA: TGCAGCGTTTACGTACAGGACAACACCGGGGAGCTGTTTTTT
CDR3 protein: CSVYVQDNTGELFF

J gene: TRBJ1-5
V gene: TRBV19
D gene: .
clone size: many
CDR3 DNA: TGTGCCAGTAGCCTGACTCACGGCAGGGTTAGCAATCAGCCCCAGCATTTT
CDR3 protein: CASSLTHGRVSNQPQHF

J gene: TRBJ2-2
V gene: TRBV9
D gene: .
clone size: few
CDR3 DNA: TGTGCCAGCAGCGTAGGTGCAACCCCCTGGCCCGGGGAGCTGTTTTTT
CDR3 protein: CASSVGATPWPGELFF